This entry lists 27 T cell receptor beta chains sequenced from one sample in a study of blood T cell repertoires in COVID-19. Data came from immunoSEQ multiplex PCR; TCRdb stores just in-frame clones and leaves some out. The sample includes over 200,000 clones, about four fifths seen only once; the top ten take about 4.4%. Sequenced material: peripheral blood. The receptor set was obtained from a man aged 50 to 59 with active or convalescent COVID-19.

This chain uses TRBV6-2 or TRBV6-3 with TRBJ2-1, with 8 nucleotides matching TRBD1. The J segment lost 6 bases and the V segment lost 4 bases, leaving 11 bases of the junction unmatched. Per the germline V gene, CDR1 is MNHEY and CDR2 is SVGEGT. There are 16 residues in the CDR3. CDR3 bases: TGTGCCAGCAGTTTACTTCGGACAGGGCGACGCAATGAGCAGTTCTTC. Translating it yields CASSLLRTGRRNEQFF.

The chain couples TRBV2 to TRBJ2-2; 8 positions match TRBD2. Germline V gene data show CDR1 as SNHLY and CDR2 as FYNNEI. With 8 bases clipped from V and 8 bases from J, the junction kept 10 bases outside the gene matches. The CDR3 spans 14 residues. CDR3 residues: CASLSGGRGGELFF. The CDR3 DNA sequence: TGTGCCAGCTTGAGCGGGGGCCGCGGGGGGGAGCTGTTTTTT. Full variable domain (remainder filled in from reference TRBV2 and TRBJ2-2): EPEVTQTPSHQVTQMGQEVILRCVPISNHLYFYWYRQILGQKVEFLVSFYNNEISEKSEIFDDQFSVERPDGSNFTLKIRSTKLEDSAMYFCASLSGGRGGELFFGEGSRLTVL.

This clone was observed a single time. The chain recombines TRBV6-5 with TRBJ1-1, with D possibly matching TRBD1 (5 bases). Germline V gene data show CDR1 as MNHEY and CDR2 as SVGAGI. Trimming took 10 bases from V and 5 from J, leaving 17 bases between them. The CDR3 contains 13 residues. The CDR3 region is CATAPDTWTEAFF. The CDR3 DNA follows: TGTGCCACCGCTCCGGACACATGGACTGAAGCTTTCTTT.

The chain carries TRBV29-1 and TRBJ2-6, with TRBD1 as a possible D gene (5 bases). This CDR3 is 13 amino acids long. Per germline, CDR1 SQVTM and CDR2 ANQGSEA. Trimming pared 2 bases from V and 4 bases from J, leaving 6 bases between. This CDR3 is CSVERQGANVLTF. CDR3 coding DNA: TGCAGCGTTGAAAGACAGGGGGCCAACGTCCTGACTTTC.

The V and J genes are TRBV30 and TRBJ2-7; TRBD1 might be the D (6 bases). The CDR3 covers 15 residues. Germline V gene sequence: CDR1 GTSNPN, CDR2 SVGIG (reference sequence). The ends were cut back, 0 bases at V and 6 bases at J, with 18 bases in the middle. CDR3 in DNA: TGTGCCTGGAGTGTGGCGGACCAGATCAGGGGCGAGCAGTACTTC. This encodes CAWSVADQIRGEQYF.

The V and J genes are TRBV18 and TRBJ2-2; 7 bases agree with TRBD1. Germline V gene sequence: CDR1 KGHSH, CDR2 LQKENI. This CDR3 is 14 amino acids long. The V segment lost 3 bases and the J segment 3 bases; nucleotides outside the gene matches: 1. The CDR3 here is CASSPQGDTGELFF. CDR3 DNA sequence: TGTGCCAGCTCACCTCAGGGGGACACCGGGGAGCTGTTTTTT.

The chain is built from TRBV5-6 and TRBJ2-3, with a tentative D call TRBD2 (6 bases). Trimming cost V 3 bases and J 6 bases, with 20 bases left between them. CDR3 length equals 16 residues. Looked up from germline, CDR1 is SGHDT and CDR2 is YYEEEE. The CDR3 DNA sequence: TGTGCCAGCAGCTATTTGACAACACAACGGGGGGATACGCAGTATTTT. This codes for CASSYLTTQRGDTQYF.

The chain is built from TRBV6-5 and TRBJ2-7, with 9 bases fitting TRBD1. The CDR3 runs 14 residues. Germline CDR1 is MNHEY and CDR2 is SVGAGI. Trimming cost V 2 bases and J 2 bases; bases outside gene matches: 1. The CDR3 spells CASSYGQGTYEQYF. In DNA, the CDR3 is TGTGCCAGCAGTTACGGACAGGGGACCTACGAGCAGTACTTC.

In DNA, the CDR3 is TGCAGCGCCTCAGGGAGGCTAACCTACGAGCAGTACTTC. This gives the protein CSASGRLTYEQYF. The chain recombines TRBV29-1 with TRBJ2-7, with D possibly being TRBD2 (6 bases). V was shortened by 7 bases and J by 2 bases, with 15 bases between the two germline ends. Germline V gene sequence: CDR1 SQVTM, CDR2 ANQGSEA. The CDR3 totals 13 residues.

CDR3 loop: CASSYALGGAVQYF. CDR3 nucleotide sequence: TGTGCCAGCAGCTACGCCTTAGGGGGGGCCGTGCAGTACTTC. The chain carries TRBV7-7 and TRBJ2-7; D possibly corresponds to TRBD2 (7 bases). Per the germline V gene, CDR1 is SSHAT and CDR2 is FNYEAQ (reference sequence). The V end lost 4 bases, the J end lost 9 bases, and 19 bases lay between the germline ends. CDR3 length equals 14 residues.

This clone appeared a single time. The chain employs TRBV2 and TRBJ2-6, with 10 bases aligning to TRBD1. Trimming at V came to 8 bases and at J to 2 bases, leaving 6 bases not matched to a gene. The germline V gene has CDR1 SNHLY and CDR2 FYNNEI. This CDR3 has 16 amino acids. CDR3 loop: CASRDRGSTGANVLTF. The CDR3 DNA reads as TGTGCCAGCCGGGACAGGGGTTCTACTGGGGCCAACGTCCTGACTTTC.

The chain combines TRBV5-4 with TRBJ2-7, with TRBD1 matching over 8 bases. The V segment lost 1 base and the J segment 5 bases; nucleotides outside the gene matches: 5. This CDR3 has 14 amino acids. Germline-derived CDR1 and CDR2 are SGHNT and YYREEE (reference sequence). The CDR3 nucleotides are TGTGCCAGCAGCTTGCGGCAGGGGGCTAACGAGCAGTACTTC. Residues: CASSLRQGANEQYF.

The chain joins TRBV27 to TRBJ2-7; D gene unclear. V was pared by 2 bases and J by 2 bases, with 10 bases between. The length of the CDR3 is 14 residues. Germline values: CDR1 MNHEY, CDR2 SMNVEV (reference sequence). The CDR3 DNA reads TGTGCCAGCAGTTTAGGCCAGGTTCCCTACGAGCAGTACTTC. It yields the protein CASSLGQVPYEQYF.

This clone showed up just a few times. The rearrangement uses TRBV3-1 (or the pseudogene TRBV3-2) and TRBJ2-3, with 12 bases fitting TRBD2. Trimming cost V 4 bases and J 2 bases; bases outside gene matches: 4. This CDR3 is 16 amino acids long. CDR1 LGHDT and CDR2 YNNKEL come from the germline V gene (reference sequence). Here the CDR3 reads CASSPLAGGSTDTQYF. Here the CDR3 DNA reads TGTGCCAGCAGCCCACTAGCGGGGGGTTCCACAGATACGCAGTATTTT.

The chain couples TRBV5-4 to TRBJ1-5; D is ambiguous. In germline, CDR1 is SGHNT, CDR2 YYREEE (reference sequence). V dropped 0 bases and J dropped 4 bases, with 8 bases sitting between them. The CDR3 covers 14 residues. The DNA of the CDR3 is TGTGCCAGCAGCTTGGAACCCGGTAATCAGCCCCAGCATTTT. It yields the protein CASSLEPGNQPQHF.

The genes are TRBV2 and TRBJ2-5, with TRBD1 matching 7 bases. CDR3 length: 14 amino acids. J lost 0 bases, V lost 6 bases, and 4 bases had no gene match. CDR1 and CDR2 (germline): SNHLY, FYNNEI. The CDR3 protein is CASSEGQYQETQYF. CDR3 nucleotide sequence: TGTGCCAGCAGCGAGGGACAGTACCAAGAGACCCAGTACTTC.

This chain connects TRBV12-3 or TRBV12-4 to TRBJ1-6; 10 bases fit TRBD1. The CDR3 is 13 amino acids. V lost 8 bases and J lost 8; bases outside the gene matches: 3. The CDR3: CASAGTGDSPLHF. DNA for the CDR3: TGTGCCAGCGCCGGGACAGGGGATTCACCCCTCCACTTT.

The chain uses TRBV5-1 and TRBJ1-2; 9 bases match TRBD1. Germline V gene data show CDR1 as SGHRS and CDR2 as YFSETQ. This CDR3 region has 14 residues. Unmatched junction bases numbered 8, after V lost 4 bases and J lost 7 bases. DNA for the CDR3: TGCGCCAGCAGCCCCGACAGGGGGACGTCTGGCTACACCTTC. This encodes CASSPDRGTSGYTF.

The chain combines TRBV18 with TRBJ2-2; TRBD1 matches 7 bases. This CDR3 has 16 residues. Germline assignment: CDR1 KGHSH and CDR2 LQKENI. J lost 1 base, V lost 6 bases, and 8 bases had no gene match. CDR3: CASSPQGVQNTGELFF. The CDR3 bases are TGTGCCAGCTCCCCCCAGGGGGTGCAGAACACCGGGGAGCTGTTTTTT.

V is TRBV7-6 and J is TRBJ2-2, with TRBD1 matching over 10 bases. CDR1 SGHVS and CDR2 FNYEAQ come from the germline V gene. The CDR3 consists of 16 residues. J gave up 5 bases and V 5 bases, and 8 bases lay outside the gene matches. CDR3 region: CASSLRQGAGTGELFF. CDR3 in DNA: TGTGCCAGCAGCCTCCGACAGGGGGCAGGAACCGGGGAGCTGTTTTTT. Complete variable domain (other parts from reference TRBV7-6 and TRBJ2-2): GAGVSQSPRYKVTKRGQDVALRCDPISGHVSLYWYRQALGQGPEFLTYFNYEAQQDKSGLPNDRFSAERPEGSISTLTIQRTEQRDSAMYRCASSLRQGAGTGELFFGEGSRLTVL.

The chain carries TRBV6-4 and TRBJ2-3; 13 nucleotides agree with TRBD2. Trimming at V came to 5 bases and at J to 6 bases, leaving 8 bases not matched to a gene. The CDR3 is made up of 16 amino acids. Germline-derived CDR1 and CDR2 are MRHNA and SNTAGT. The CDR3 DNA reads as TGTGCCAGCAGTTTCACTAGCGGGGGGGGTCGCGATACGCAGTATTTT. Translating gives CASSFTSGGGRDTQYF.

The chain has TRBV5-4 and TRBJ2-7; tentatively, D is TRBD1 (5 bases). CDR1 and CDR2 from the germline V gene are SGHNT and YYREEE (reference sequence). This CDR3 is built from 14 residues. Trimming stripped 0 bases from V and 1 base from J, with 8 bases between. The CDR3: CASSLGGISYEQYF. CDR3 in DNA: TGTGCCAGCAGCTTGGGGGGCATTTCCTACGAGCAGTACTTC.

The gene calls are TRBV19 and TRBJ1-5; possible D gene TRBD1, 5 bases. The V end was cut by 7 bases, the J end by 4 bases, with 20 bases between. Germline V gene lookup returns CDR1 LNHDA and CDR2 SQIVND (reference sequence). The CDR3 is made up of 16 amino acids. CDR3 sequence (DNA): TGTGCCAGTACCCCTCCCCCCGGGCAGGGAAATCAGCCCCAGCATTTT. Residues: CASTPPPGQGNQPQHF.

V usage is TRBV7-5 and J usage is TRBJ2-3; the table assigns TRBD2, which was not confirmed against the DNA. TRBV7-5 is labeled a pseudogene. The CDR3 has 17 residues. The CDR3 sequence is CVRSLLGGRLCTDTQYF. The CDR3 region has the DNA TGTGTCAGAAGCCTACTCGGGGGGAGGCTATGCACAGATACGCAGTATTTT.

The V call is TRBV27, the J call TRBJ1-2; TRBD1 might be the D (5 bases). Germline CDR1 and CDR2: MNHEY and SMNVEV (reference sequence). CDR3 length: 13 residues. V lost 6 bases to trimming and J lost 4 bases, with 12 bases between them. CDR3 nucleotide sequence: TGTGCCAGCAGGCGGGGACCCACCTATGGCTACACCTTC. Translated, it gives CASRRGPTYGYTF.

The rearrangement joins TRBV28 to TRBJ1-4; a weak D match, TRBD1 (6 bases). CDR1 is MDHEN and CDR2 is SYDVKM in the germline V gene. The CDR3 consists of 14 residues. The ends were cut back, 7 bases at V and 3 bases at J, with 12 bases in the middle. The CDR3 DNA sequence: TGTGCCAGCAAACTGGGGGGGCCTAATGAAAAACTGTTTTTT. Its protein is CASKLGGPNEKLFF.

CDR3 sequence (DNA): TGTGCCTGGAGCACCGACAGGGCTACGCAGTATTTT. It is translated as CAWSTDRATQYF. V and J are TRBV30 and TRBJ2-3; the match to TRBD1 covers 7 bases. There are 12 residues in the CDR3. V was clipped by 3 bases and J by 8 bases; unmatched bases: 5. Germline-derived CDR1 and CDR2 are GTSNPN and SVGIG (reference sequence).